Following are 10 T cell receptor beta chains from one sample sequenced in a study of T-cell reconstitution after alpha-beta-depleted transplantation in children. It was with unique molecular identifiers that the TCRbeta library was prepared. TCRdb used MiXCR to reprocess the PCR reads, holding one entry per CDR3 protein. The sample carries under 300,000 distinct CDR3 sequences, around a tenth recorded once. The specimen was peripheral blood, collected 180 days after TCRalphabeta/CD19-depleted stem cell transplant. These receptors came from a male patient under 10 years old who had a stem cell transplant for chronic granulomatous disease, so the T cells may come from the graft donor.

This sequence joins TRBV23-1 and TRBJ1-5, with TRBD1 matching over 12 bases. TRBV23-1 is reported as an ORF; its role is uncertain. V lost 3 bases to trimming and J lost 1 base; unmatched junction nucleotides: 10. The CDR3 extends over 19 amino acids. The CDR3, as DNA: TGCGCCAGCAGTCATCCGCCCGGGACAGGGGGCCAGAGCAATCAGCCCCAGCATTTT. Its protein product is CASSHPPGTGGQSNQPQHF.

Many counts were recorded for this clonotype. J is TRBJ1-6 and V is TRBV7-2; D gene ambiguous. CDR3 length: 14 residues. Germline CDR1 reads SGHTA; CDR2 reads FQGNSA. Trimming took 1 base from V and 11 from J, leaving 12 bases between them. The CDR3 nucleotides read TGTGCCAGCAGCTTAGATCGGTACCTCACACCCCTCCACTTT. It is translated as CASSLDRYLTPLHF.

This clonotype showed up just a few times. The chain recombines TRBV30 with TRBJ1-5, with a tentative D call TRBD1 (6 bases). The CDR3 loop spans 14 amino acids. V was cut by 4 bases and J by 2 bases, with 12 bases left in between. Germline V lookup: CDR1 GTSNPN, CDR2 SVGIG (reference sequence). The CDR3 loop reads CAWTGVFGNQPQHF. CDR3 DNA: TGTGCCTGGACAGGGGTATTTGGCAATCAGCCCCAGCATTTT.

This clonotype was picked up many times. The rearrangement links TRBV12-3 or TRBV12-4 to TRBJ2-7; a weak D match, TRBD1 (6 bases). This CDR3 is 16 amino acids long. The V and J ends lost 6 bases and 1 base respectively, with 19 bases between them. CDR3 in amino acids: CASSLITGKVSYEQYF. In nucleotides, the CDR3 is TGTGCCAGCAGCCTCATTACAGGGAAGGTTTCCTACGAGCAGTACTTC.

This clonotype came up many times. The chain uses TRBV7-3 and TRBJ1-1; D is unresolved. Trimming shortened V by 5 bases and J by 1 base, and 8 bases separated the two germline ends. CDR3 length: 13 residues. Germline V lookup: CDR1 SGHTA, CDR2 FQGTGA. This chain's CDR3 is CASSPTTNTEAFF. CDR3 bases: TGTGCCAGCAGCCCCACCACGAACACTGAAGCTTTCTTT.

This clonotype was observed many times. The rearrangement joins TRBV5-1 to TRBJ2-1; 11 bases agree with TRBD2. CDR1 is SGHRS and CDR2 is YFSETQ in the germline V gene. Trimming cost V 2 bases and J 10 bases; bases outside gene matches: 5. This CDR3 is built from 14 residues. For the CDR3, the DNA is TGCGCCAGCAGCTTTACTAGCGGGAGATCAGAGCAGTTCTTC. It codes for CASSFTSGRSEQFF.

This clonotype was found many times. As DNA, the CDR3 is TGTGCCAGCAGTTTGAGGACAGGGGTTAACGAGCAGTACTTC. Translating gives CASSLRTGVNEQYF. The chain joins TRBV27 to TRBJ2-7, with TRBD1 identical over 9 bases. V trimming: 3 bases; J trimming: 5 bases; junction bases outside the gene matches: 5. Germline V lookup: CDR1 MNHEY, CDR2 SMNVEV (reference sequence). The CDR3 length is 14 residues.

Ten or more counts support this clonotype. The chain joins TRBV3-1 to TRBJ2-3; D not certain. V lost 0 bases to trimming and J lost 6 bases, with 10 bases between them. The CDR3 totals 14 residues. Germline CDR1 LGHDT, CDR2 YNNKEL (reference sequence). CDR3 nucleotide sequence: TGTGCCAGCAGCCAAGATGGCAGGTCTGATACGCAGTATTTT. Translated: CASSQDGRSDTQYF.

There are many counts of this clonotype. The chain recombines TRBV20-1 with TRBJ1-2; TRBD1 matches at 8 bases. This CDR3 spans 14 amino acids. The junction had 6 bases not matched to a gene; V was cut back by 3 bases and J by 3 bases. CDR1 and CDR2 (germline): DFQATT, SNEGSKA (reference sequence). The CDR3 bases are TGCAGTGCTAGTACAGGGGGAGGAGACTATGGCTACACCTTC. Translated, it gives CSASTGGGDYGYTF.

The chain links TRBV7-9 to TRBJ2-1, with 14 bases lining up with TRBD2. Unmatched junction bases numbered 6, after V lost 5 bases and J lost 0 bases. CDR1 and CDR2 from the germline V gene are SEHNR and FQNEAQ (reference sequence). The CDR3 runs to 18 residues. CDR3 DNA sequence: TGTGCCAGCAGCCGTCCCGGGACTAGCGGGAGCTCCTACAATGAGCAGTTCTTC. This codes for CASSRPGTSGSSYNEQFF.